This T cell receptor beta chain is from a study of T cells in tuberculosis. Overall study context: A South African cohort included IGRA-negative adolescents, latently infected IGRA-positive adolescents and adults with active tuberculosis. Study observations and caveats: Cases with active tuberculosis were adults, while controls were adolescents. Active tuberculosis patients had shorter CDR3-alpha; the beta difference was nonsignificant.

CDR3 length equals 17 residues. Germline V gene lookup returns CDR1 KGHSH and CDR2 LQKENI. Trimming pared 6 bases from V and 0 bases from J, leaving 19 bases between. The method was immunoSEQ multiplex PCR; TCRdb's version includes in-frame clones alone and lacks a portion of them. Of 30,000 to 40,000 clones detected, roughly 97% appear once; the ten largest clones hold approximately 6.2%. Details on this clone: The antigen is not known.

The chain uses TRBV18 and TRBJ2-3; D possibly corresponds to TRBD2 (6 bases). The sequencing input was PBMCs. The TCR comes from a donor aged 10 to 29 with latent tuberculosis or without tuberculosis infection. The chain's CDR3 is CASSPLGVGTSTDTQYF. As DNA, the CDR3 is TGTGCCAGCTCCCCCTTGGGAGTAGGGACTAGCACAGATACGCAGTATTTT.